Listed below are T cell receptor beta chains from one sample, sequenced in a study of shared clonotypes between healthy human individuals. TCRdb's table, derived via immunoSEQ multiplex PCR, lists solely in-frame clones and lacks some. The table includes over a million clones, more than 75% detected once. Input material: memory CD4+ T cells from PBMCs. These receptors all come from a man in his late teens or twenties in good health. Some clones in this sample may be carry-over from other donors' samples. The CDR3 runs from the conserved cysteine through the conserved F or W. A D gene is named only where the DNA matches it firmly. Expanded clones get a size class; other rows say once, few or many, or leave the size out.

TRBJ1-1 TRBV28 NA NA CASWNPGGGRSRSTEAFF TGTGCCTCTTGGAACCCGGGCGGGGGTAGGAGTCGATCCACTGAAGCTTTCTTT
TRBJ2-3 TRBV5-1 few TRBD1 CASSLVGQGGTDTQYF TGCGCCAGCAGCTTGGTTGGACAGGGTGGCACAGATACGCAGTATTTT
TRBJ1-5 TRBV6-1 NA NA CASSQGNSNQPQHF TGTGCCAGCAGTCAGGGGAATAGCAATCAGCCCCAGCATTTT
TRBJ1-2 TRBV7-3 NA NA CASSPDPDSLYGYTF TGTGCCAGCAGCCCCGACCCGGACAGCCTCTATGGCTACACCTTC
TRBJ1-1 TRBV7-8 NA NA CASSPREGRLNTEAFF TGTGCCAGCAGCCCCCGGGAGGGGCGATTGAACACTGAAGCTTTCTTT
TRBJ2-3 TRBV7-2 NA NA CASSLVRSFSTSTDTQYF TGTGCCAGCAGCTTAGTTCGTAGTTTTTCAACTAGCACAGATACGCAGTATTTT
TRBJ1-5 TRBV6-1 once NA CASSESQGYQPQHF TGTGCCAGCAGTGAAAGCCAGGGTTATCAGCCCCAGCATTTT
TRBJ1-2 TRBV15 NA TRBD1 CATSRGGTEKGYTF TGTGCCACCAGCAGAGGAGGGACAGAAAAAGGCTACACCTTC
TRBJ1-3 TRBV10-3 NA TRBD1 CATEDREAGNTIYF TGTGCCACAGAAGACAGGGAAGCTGGAAACACCATATATTTT
TRBJ2-1 TRBV2 few TRBD2 CASSTPLAGAEVRPYNEQFF TGTGCCAGCAGCACACCGCTAGCGGGAGCTGAGGTGAGACCCTACAATGAGCAGTTCTTC
TRBJ1-1 TRBV28 few NA CASTLGSYTEAFF TGTGCCAGCACCCTTGGGTCCTACACTGAAGCTTTCTTT
TRBJ2-7 TRBV27 NA NA CASSQKGGPYEQYF TGTGCCAGCAGTCAAAAGGGGGGCCCCTACGAGCAGTACTTC
TRBJ2-6 TRBV7-9 NA NA CASSLAGPPGANVLTF TGTGCCAGCAGCTTGGCAGGGCCTCCCGGGGCCAACGTCCTGACTTTC
TRBJ1-5 TRBV30 NA NA CAWSGRRGNQPQHF TGTGCCTGGAGTGGCAGACGGGGAAATCAGCCCCAGCATTTT
TRBJ1-1 TRBV6-6 few NA CASSYDGGNTEAFF TGTGCCAGCAGTTACGACGGGGGAAACACTGAAGCTTTCTTT
TRBJ2-1 TRBV6-5 NA NA CASSYSRGAGDNEQFF TGTGCCAGCAGTTACTCTCGGGGGGCAGGAGACAATGAGCAGTTCTTC
TRBJ2-3 TRBV30 NA TRBD2 CAWSFTSGSTDTQYF TGTGCCTGGAGTTTCACTAGCGGTAGCACAGATACGCAGTATTTT
TRBJ2-5 TRBV19 NA TRBD1 CASSPGQGRRYQETQYF TGTGCCAGTAGTCCTGGACAGGGGCGGAGGTACCAAGAGACCCAGTACTTC
TRBJ1-1 TRBV5-5 NA NA CASSPRRDAAPDTEAFF TGTGCCAGCAGCCCCCGCCGGGACGCCGCACCCGACACTGAAGCTTTCTTT
TRBJ1-2 TRBV4-1 NA TRBD1 CASSRGTEANYGYTF TGCGCCAGCAGCCGCGGGACAGAAGCTAACTATGGCTACACCTTC
TRBJ1-3 TRBV28 NA NA CASSFRGPSRGNTIYF TGTGCCAGCAGTTTCAGGGGCCCTTCGAGAGGAAACACCATATATTTT
TRBJ1-2 TRBV10-3 NA NA CAKTETPSRGYTF TGTGCCAAAACCGAGACCCCAAGCAGAGGCTACACCTTC
TRBJ2-7 TRBV28 NA NA CASRRQNFYEQYF TGTGCCAGCAGGAGACAGAACTTTTACGAGCAGTACTTC
TRBJ1-2 TRBV6-1 NA NA CASSLRFSGYTF TGTGCCAGCAGTTTGAGGTTTTCTGGCTACACCTTC
TRBJ1-4 TRBV28 NA TRBD1 CASSGQGGKTNEKLFF TGTGCCAGCAGCGGACAGGGGGGTAAGACTAATGAAAAACTGTTTTTT
TRBJ2-1 TRBV7-2 NA TRBD2 CASSLTSVEQFF TGTGCCAGCAGCCTAACTAGCGTCGAGCAGTTCTTC
TRBJ1-1 TRBV7-3 NA NA CASSPRTNTEAFF TGTGCCAGCAGCCCCCGGACTAACACTGAAGCTTTCTTT
TRBJ2-1 TRBV25-1 NA TRBD2 CASSEYSLAGEYNEQFF TGTGCCAGCAGTGAATATAGCCTAGCGGGAGAGTACAATGAGCAGTTCTTC
TRBJ2-7 TRBV6-1 few NA CASVITARLTYEQYF TGTGCCAGCGTTATTACGGCTAGGTTAACCTACGAGCAGTACTTC
TRBJ1-1 TRBV9 NA TRBD1 CASSFRGTGGIGDTEAFF TGTGCCAGCAGCTTCCGTGGGACAGGGGGCATCGGGGACACTGAAGCTTTCTTT
TRBJ2-3 TRBV28 NA TRBD2 CASRSGLAGGTDTQYF TGTGCCAGCAGGTCGGGACTAGCTGGCGGCACAGATACGCAGTATTTT
TRBJ2-1 TRBV6-1 NA TRBD2 CASRLAGSYEQFF TGTGCCAGCCGGCTAGCGGGGTCCTATGAGCAGTTCTTC
TRBJ1-3 TRBV7-2 NA NA CASSPGPSSGNTIYF TGTGCCAGCAGCCCGGGCCCAAGCTCTGGAAACACCATATATTTT
TRBJ2-5 TRBV27 NA NA CASSTRSLETQYF TGTGCCAGCAGTACCAGATCCCTGGAGACCCAGTACTTC
TRBJ2-1 TRBV6-1 NA TRBD1 CASSESQGAYNEQFF TGTGCCAGCAGTGAGTCACAGGGGGCCTACAATGAGCAGTTCTTC
TRBJ1-1 TRBV27 once TRBD1 CASSLWGQGPAVEAFF TGTGCCAGCAGTTTATGGGGACAGGGGCCTGCCGTTGAAGCTTTCTTT
TRBJ2-7 TRBV28 NA NA CASSFGRDIEQYF TGTGCCAGCAGTTTTGGCCGGGACATCGAGCAGTACTTC
TRBJ1-6 TRBV11-3 once NA CASSLVSPLHF TGTGCCAGCAGCTTAGTTTCACCCCTCCACTTT
TRBJ1-1 TRBV6-5 NA NA CASSYSPGGASFF TGTGCCAGCAGTTACTCGCCGGGGGGCGCATCTTTCTTT
TRBJ2-7 TRBV4-2 NA TRBD2 CASSQGTSGAYEQYF TGTGCCAGCAGCCAAGGGACTAGCGGGGCCTACGAGCAGTACTTC